Below, 22 T cell receptor beta chains from the same sample are listed, as sequenced in a study of CD8 T cells in Susac syndrome (dated by TCRdb to the late 2010s). Library method: the immunoSEQ multiplex PCR assay. RNA was extracted using the RNeasy kit, and about 0.5 to 1 ug of the RNA was reverse transcribed with random hexamers. TCRdb applied fastp at Q25 and MiXCR to the public reads, then kept only in-frame beta chains. Each CDR3 protein appears once, grouped with its most common genes and DNA. Counted in this sample were about 440,000 distinct CDR3 sequences; approximately 85% of them appeared once. The ten biggest clones cover approximately 0.12% of the sample. The specimen was CD8+ T cells from PBMCs. Receptors were obtained from a human donor with multiple sclerosis.

The rearrangement joins TRBV15 to TRBJ1-1; a weak D match, TRBD1 (6 bases). CDR1 LNHNV and CDR2 YYDKDF come from the germline V gene (reference sequence). V shed 8 bases and J shed 8 bases, with 15 bases lying between them. The CDR3 has 12 residues. Here the CDR3 DNA reads TGTGCCACCGGGCAGAGGGGGACAGAAGCTTTCTTT. Its protein product is CATGQRGTEAFF.

The chain joins TRBV5-1 to TRBJ1-5, with 7 bases aligning to TRBD1. The CDR3 is 13 amino acids. CDR1 and CDR2 (germline): SGHRS, YFSETQ. V was pared by 4 bases and J by 7 bases, with 5 bases of the junction left unmatched. The CDR3 here is CASSATGAQPQHF. The CDR3 nucleotides are TGCGCCAGCAGCGCAACAGGGGCCCAGCCCCAGCATTTT.

The genes are TRBV5-1 and TRBJ1-2, with D perhaps TRBD1 (5 bases). This CDR3 has 16 amino acids. Deletions cut 0 bases from V and 4 bases from J, with 16 bases between. Germline CDR1 is SGHRS and CDR2 is YFSETQ. The CDR3 nucleotides are TGCGCCAGCAGCTTGGACCCAGGGAATGTATTCTATGGCTACACCTTC. Translated, it gives CASSLDPGNVFYGYTF.

The chain employs TRBV29-1 and TRBJ1-2; D gene uncertain. The CDR3 length is 12 residues. Trimming removed 4 bases from V and 2 bases from J, with 8 bases in between. Per germline, CDR1 SQVTM and CDR2 ANQGSEA. CDR3 in DNA: TGCAGCGTTGTCCACGGAAACTATGGCTACACCTTC. Protein: CSVVHGNYGYTF.

V is TRBV5-6 and J is TRBJ2-5, with 11 bases matching TRBD1. Germline loops: CDR1 SGHDT, CDR2 YYEEEE. This CDR3 region has 18 residues. V shed 0 bases, J shed 1 base, and the junction held 8 bases outside the gene matches. Here the CDR3 reads CASSLVIGTGGTQETQYF. The CDR3, as DNA: TGTGCCAGCAGCTTGGTTATCGGGACAGGGGGAACCCAAGAGACCCAGTACTTC.

The gene calls are TRBV9 and TRBJ2-3; 9 nucleotides align to TRBD2. V lost 4 bases to trimming and J lost 5 bases; unmatched junction nucleotides: 11. Germline assignment: CDR1 SGDLS and CDR2 YYNGEE. There are 16 residues in the CDR3. The CDR3 sequence: CASSPTQAGGVDTQYF. The CDR3 nucleotides are TGTGCCAGCAGCCCCACCCAAGCGGGGGGAGTAGATACGCAGTATTTT.

V and J are TRBV10-1 and TRBJ2-2; D gene uncertain. The CDR3 has 15 residues. CDR1 is WNHNN and CDR2 is SYGVQD in the germline V gene (reference sequence). V was clipped by 0 bases and J by 3 bases, with 8 bases between them. CDR3 protein: CASSESDQDTGELFF. The CDR3 nucleotides are TGCGCCAGCAGTGAGTCGGACCAGGACACCGGGGAGCTGTTTTTT.

The chain couples TRBV11-2 to TRBJ2-7; D ambiguous. The CDR3 has 13 residues. The germline V gene encodes CDR1 SGHAT and CDR2 FQNNGV. Trimming pared 4 bases from V and 0 bases from J, leaving 7 bases between. The CDR3 bases are TGTGCCAGCAGCTCGGCCAGCTCCTACGAGCAGTACTTC. It is translated as CASSSASSYEQYF.

Only one count was recorded for this clonotype. The V and J genes are TRBV6-5 and TRBJ2-2; TRBD2 matches at 7 bases. This CDR3 has 16 residues. Germline-derived CDR1 and CDR2 are MNHEY and SVGAGI. J was trimmed by 4 bases and V by 8 bases; bases with no gene match: 13. The CDR3 loop is CASVSVWRESTGELFF. The CDR3 DNA reads as TGTGCCAGCGTTTCCGTGTGGCGGGAGAGCACCGGGGAGCTGTTTTTT.

The genes are TRBV4-2 and TRBJ1-3; the D gene is possibly TRBD1 (5 bases). This CDR3 contains 14 residues. Germline V CDR1 and CDR2: LGHNA, YNFKEQ. With 4 bases removed from V and 0 bases from J, the gap between germline ends came to 7 bases. In DNA, the CDR3 is TGTGCCAGCAGCCCAGGGTTCTCTGGAAACACCATATATTTT. Protein sequence: CASSPGFSGNTIYF.

This chain uses TRBV6-4 with TRBJ1-1; TRBD1 aligns across 8 bases. V gave up 8 bases and J gave up 1 base; unmatched junction bases: 9. The CDR3 runs to 15 residues. Germline V gene data show CDR1 as MRHNA and CDR2 as SNTAGT. For the CDR3, the DNA is TGTGCCAGCTCAGATACCGGGACAGGGAACACTGAAGCTTTCTTT. This codes for CASSDTGTGNTEAFF.

About this clonotype itself: Mismatch with germline at one junction end may stem from a read error. The chain carries TRBV2 and TRBJ2-7; the D gene is possibly TRBD1 (5 bases). Per germline, CDR1 SNHLY and CDR2 FYNNEI. The CDR3 extends over 10 amino acids. The CDR3: CASSGQTTNF. CDR3 bases: TGTGCCAGCAGTGGACAGACCACAAACTTC. Full variable domain (rest looked up from reference TRBV2 and TRBJ2-7): EPEVTQTPSHQVTQMGQEVILRCVPISNHLYFYWYRQILGQKVEFLVSFYNNEISEKSEIFDDQFSVERPDGSNFTLKIRSTKLEDSAMYFCASSGQTTNFGPGTRLTVT.

This chain joins TRBV27 and TRBJ2-7; the D is unclear. Germline lookup yields CDR1 MNHEY and CDR2 SMNVEV (reference sequence). The CDR3 has 15 amino acids. V was clipped by 5 bases and J by 2 bases, with 16 bases between them. The CDR3 DNA reads as TGTGCCAGCAGTCCACTGCCGGGCAGCGCCTACGAGCAGTACTTC. It encodes CASSPLPGSAYEQYF.

CDR3 coding DNA: TGTGCCAGCACCGACTCGGGCCGCACCGGAGAGCAGTACTTC. Its protein product is CASTDSGRTGEQYF. This chain joins TRBV7-9 and TRBJ2-7; the D is unclear. V lost 7 bases and J lost 7, with 20 bases in between. The CDR3 consists of 14 residues. The V gene's germline CDR1 is SEHNR and CDR2 FQNEAQ (reference sequence).

This clonotype was counted at least ten times. The chain carries TRBV11-2 and TRBJ2-1; D not certain. There are 13 residues in the CDR3. Germline V lookup: CDR1 SGHAT, CDR2 FQNNGV. Between the trimmed V and J ends, which lost 3 bases and 4 bases, there was a span of 7 bases. CDR3 DNA sequence: TGTGCCAGCAGCTTGGTGGGTTACAATGAGCAGTTCTTC. Translation: CASSLVGYNEQFF. The full variable domain, in which reference TRBV11-2 and TRBJ2-1 provide the parts outside the CDR3, is EAGVAQSPRYKIIEKRQSVAFWCNPISGHATLYWYQQILGQGPKLLIQFQNNGVVDDSQLPKDRFSAERLKGVDSTLKIQPAKLEDSAVYLCASSLVGYNEQFFGPGTRLTVL.

V usage is TRBV6-1 and J usage is TRBJ1-2, with D unclear. Trimming pared 1 base from V and 8 bases from J, leaving 17 bases between. The CDR3 consists of 15 residues. CDR1 and CDR2 from the germline V gene are MNHNS and SASEGT. The CDR3 region is CASSEGEAVPRGYTF. Here the CDR3 DNA reads TGTGCCAGCAGTGAAGGGGAGGCCGTACCAAGGGGCTACACCTTC.

J is TRBJ2-1 and V is TRBV4-1; 11 nucleotides line up with TRBD2. CDR3 size: 17 residues. Per germline, CDR1 MGHRA and CDR2 YSYEKL. The trim removed 0 bases at V and 8 bases at J, leaving 9 bases unmatched. CDR3: CASSQESPLAGDYEQFF. CDR3 nucleotide sequence: TGCGCCAGCAGCCAAGAAAGTCCACTAGCGGGAGACTATGAGCAGTTCTTC.

J is TRBJ2-2 and V is TRBV7-3; 9 bases line up with TRBD1. Germline CDR1 reads SGHTA; CDR2 reads FQGTGA. The trim removed 2 bases at V and 4 bases at J, leaving 2 bases unmatched. This CDR3 region has 15 residues. The CDR3 is CASSLGQGLTGELFF. CDR3 nucleotide sequence: TGTGCCAGCAGCTTAGGACAGGGGCTCACCGGGGAGCTGTTTTTT.

The V gene is TRBV6-4, the J gene TRBJ2-1; a possible D gene is TRBD2 (6 bases). Deletions cut 0 bases from V and 8 bases from J, with 17 bases between. Per the germline V gene, CDR1 is MRHNA and CDR2 is SNTAGT. The CDR3 sequence is 16 residues long. CDR3 nucleotides: TGTGCCAGCAGTGACTCGACGCGGGACCCCGCCCATGAGCAGTTCTTC. Its translation is CASSDSTRDPAHEQFF.

This chain uses TRBV27 with TRBJ2-7; the D is unclear. The V and J ends lost 10 bases and 2 bases respectively, with 9 bases between them. This CDR3 has 11 amino acids. Germline V gives CDR1 MNHEY, CDR2 SMNVEV (reference sequence). CDR3 in DNA: TGTGCCACCAAGTCGCCCTACGAGCAGTACTTC. Its translation is CATKSPYEQYF.

The V gene is TRBV5-4, the J gene TRBJ2-5; 14 nucleotides align to TRBD2. The CDR3 spans 17 residues. The germline V gene has CDR1 SGHNT and CDR2 YYREEE (reference sequence). The V segment lost 3 bases and the J segment 6 bases; nucleotides outside the gene matches: 10. The CDR3, as DNA: TGTGCCAGCAGCTCGCCGGGACTAGCGGGAGTAATGAAGACCCAGTACTTC. It translates to CASSSPGLAGVMKTQYF.

The chain carries TRBV12-3 or TRBV12-4 and TRBJ2-6; D gene uncertain. Trimming took 4 bases from V and 2 from J, leaving 9 bases between them. The CDR3 extends over 15 amino acids. The DNA for the CDR3 is TGTGCCAGCAGTTCCTTAGTGGCTGGGGCCAACGTCCTGACTTTC. Translating it yields CASSSLVAGANVLTF.